This T cell receptor beta chain was identified in a study of blood T cell repertoires in COVID-19. Study-wide background: Before being deemed recovered, Cohort 3 donors had two negative PCRs, clearance, or symptom resolution. Sites in the United States, Italy and Spain provided acute and convalescent COVID-19 samples.

This CDR3 has 15 amino acids. With 4 bases clipped from V and 1 base from J, the junction kept 3 bases outside the gene matches. Germline CDR1 SGHRS, CDR2 YFSETQ. The protocol was immunoSEQ multiplex PCR, while the TCRdb copy is restricted to in-frame clones and leaves out a portion. The repertoire holds roughly 340,000 clones, 80% to 90% seen once, with around 1.9% in the top ten. The study drew participants aged about 18 to 89 years from 20 to 30 US areas. Allocation to cohorts depended on clinical history reported by the participants. The chain recombines TRBV5-1 with TRBJ2-2; 8 bases agree with TRBD1. The TCR originated in a man aged 40-55 years in a cohort exposed to, infected with or recovered from COVID-19 (not recorded which). Material: PBMCs or T cells enriched from blood (not recorded which). In DNA form, the CDR3 reads TGCGCCAGCAGCGGCGGGACAGGGAACACCGGGGAGCTGTTTTTT. Translating gives CASSGGTGNTGELFF.